These 3 T cell receptor beta chains share one sample of origin, sequenced in a study of T cells after yellow fever vaccination. MiXCR, run by TCRdb on the 5' RACE reads, gives a single entry per CDR3 protein. The sample lists fewer than 90,000 distinct CDR3 sequences; approximately 7% were seen once. The material sequenced was CD8+ T cells sorted from PBMCs, taken 5 to 6 days after the first yellow fever vaccination. These TCRs come from a man aged 18-30 years who received the YFV17D yellow fever vaccine.

On this clonotype itself: This may come from a read error, since a much larger clone is one base off. V usage is TRBV6-4 and J usage is TRBJ2-1; 9 bases map to TRBD1. The length of the CDR3 is 15 residues. In germline, CDR1 is MRHNA, CDR2 SNTAGT. After removal of 8 bases from V and 4 bases from J, the junction contained 9 bases not matched to a gene. As DNA, the CDR3 is TGTGCCAGCCGACCTAGGACAGGGGATTACAATGAGCAGTTCTTC. Amino acids: CASRPRTGDYNEQFF.

On this clonotype itself: An end of the junction differs from the germline gene, which may be a read error. This chain uses TRBV7-7 with TRBJ1-2; D uncertain. The CDR3 has 15 residues. Germline-derived CDR1 and CDR2 are SSHAT and FNYEAQ (reference sequence). The CDR3 region has the DNA TGTGCTAGCAGCTTAGTCGTCAGGTCCCCCTATGGCTACACCTTC. Translating gives CASSLVVRSPYGYTF. The full variable domain, with the rest looked up from reference TRBV7-7 and TRBJ1-2, is GAGVSQSPRYKVTKRGQDVTLRCDPISSHATLYWYQQALGQGPEFLTYFNYEAQPDKSGLPSDRFSAERPEGSISTLTIQRTEQRDSAMYRCASSLVVRSPYGYTFGSGTRLTVV.

This chain links TRBV19 with TRBJ1-1; D ambiguous. The V gene's germline CDR1 is LNHDA and CDR2 SQIVND (reference sequence). The CDR3 length is 14 residues. The V and J ends lost 3 bases and 2 bases respectively, with 10 bases between them. CDR3 sequence reads: CASSIGSSNTEAFF. The CDR3, as DNA: TGTGCCAGTAGTATTGGTAGCTCCAACACTGAAGCTTTCTTT.